This is a list of T cell receptor beta chains from one sample in a study of T cell clones after liver transplantation. Clones were read by immunoSEQ multiplex PCR, and TCRdb kept only the in-frame ones, dropping some. The table has just over 80,000 clones, around four fifths seen once; the top ten hold around 0.5%. The starting material was CD4+ T cells from blood, obtained roughly 3.5 years after liver transplant. The receptors derive from a human patient who received a liver transplant. Some of the T cells might come from the graft donor. CDR3s include the opening cysteine and the closing phenylalanine or tryptophan. The order of the fields is V gene, J gene, D gene, clone size, CDR3 protein, CDR3 DNA. The D gene is left open where the match is weak. Some rows mark clone size as missing; the rest say once, few, many or name a class of expanded clone.

V gene: TRBV4-1
J gene: TRBJ2-1
D gene: TRBD2
clone size: -
CDR3 protein: CASSLQGASGRFGGNEQFF
CDR3 DNA: TGCGCCAGCAGCCTTCAGGGAGCAAGCGGGAGGTTTGGGGGCAATGAGCAGTTCTTC

V gene: TRBV5-1
J gene: TRBJ1-5
D gene: -
clone size: many
CDR3 protein: CASSLRGNQPQHF
CDR3 DNA: TGCGCCAGCAGCTTGAGGGGGAATCAGCCCCAGCATTTT

V gene: TRBV21-1
J gene: TRBJ1-1
D gene: -
clone size: -
CDR3 protein: CASNRGGGTEAFF
CDR3 DNA: TGTGCCAGCAACAGGGGAGGAGGCACTGAAGCTTTCTTT

V gene: TRBV6-8
J gene: TRBJ1-2
D gene: TRBD1
clone size: -
CDR3 protein: CASSPGTGNYGYTF
CDR3 DNA: TGTGCCAGCAGCCCGGGGACAGGGAACTATGGCTACACCTTC

V gene: TRBV7-2
J gene: TRBJ2-1
D gene: -
clone size: -
CDR3 protein: CASSLALGGNEQFF
CDR3 DNA: TGTGCCAGCAGCTTAGCGCTGGGGGGCAATGAGCAGTTCTTC

V gene: TRBV4-1
J gene: TRBJ2-3
D gene: -
clone size: -
CDR3 protein: CASSQAGHGTDTQYF
CDR3 DNA: TGCGCCAGCAGCCAAGCGGGACACGGCACAGATACGCAGTATTTT

V gene: TRBV5-1
J gene: TRBJ2-3
D gene: TRBD2
clone size: few
CDR3 protein: CASSAYRTSGRSDTQYF
CDR3 DNA: TGCGCCAGCAGCGCCTACCGGACTAGCGGGAGATCCGATACGCAGTATTTT

V gene: TRBV2
J gene: TRBJ2-2
D gene: -
clone size: -
CDR3 protein: CASSGTVTTTGELFF
CDR3 DNA: TGTGCCAGCAGTGGGACAGTAACTACCACCGGGGAGCTGTTTTTT

V gene: TRBV6-5
J gene: TRBJ2-1
D gene: TRBD1
clone size: -
CDR3 protein: CASSLDRGPYNEQFF
CDR3 DNA: TGTGCCAGCAGTTTAGACAGGGGGCCCTACAATGAGCAGTTCTTC

V gene: TRBV6-5
J gene: TRBJ1-1
D gene: TRBD1
clone size: -
CDR3 protein: CASSSMTGSTEAFF
CDR3 DNA: TGTGCCAGCAGTTCGATGACAGGGAGCACTGAAGCTTTCTTT

V gene: TRBV5-1
J gene: TRBJ1-3
D gene: TRBD1
clone size: -
CDR3 protein: CASSSVQGAGNTIYF
CDR3 DNA: TGCGCCAGCAGCTCGGTACAGGGGGCTGGAAACACCATATATTTT

V gene: TRBV28
J gene: TRBJ2-6
D gene: -
clone size: -
CDR3 protein: CASSFLGSRGNGANVLTF
CDR3 DNA: TGTGCCAGCAGTTTCCTAGGCAGTCGGGGGAATGGGGCCAACGTCCTGACTTTC

V gene: TRBV9
J gene: TRBJ1-1
D gene: -
clone size: once
CDR3 protein: CASSVDHRETEAFF
CDR3 DNA: TGTGCCAGCAGCGTAGACCACAGAGAAACTGAAGCTTTCTTT

V gene: TRBV5-1
J gene: TRBJ2-2
D gene: -
clone size: -
CDR3 protein: CASSQAVYTNTGELFF
CDR3 DNA: TGCGCCAGCAGCCAGGCGGTCTACACGAACACCGGGGAGCTGTTTTTT

V gene: TRBV5-1
J gene: TRBJ1-1
D gene: TRBD1
clone size: -
CDR3 protein: CASWTGGADTEAFF
CDR3 DNA: TGCGCCAGTTGGACAGGGGGCGCGGACACTGAAGCTTTCTTT

V gene: TRBV5-1
J gene: TRBJ1-2
D gene: TRBD1
clone size: -
CDR3 protein: CASSLGQADGYTF
CDR3 DNA: TGCGCCAGCAGCCTCGGACAGGCTGATGGCTACACCTTC

V gene: TRBV11-2
J gene: TRBJ2-7
D gene: TRBD1
clone size: -
CDR3 protein: CASSLGTGTGSYEQYF
CDR3 DNA: TGTGCCAGCAGCCTGGGCACCGGGACAGGCTCCTACGAGCAGTACTTC

V gene: TRBV28
J gene: TRBJ1-5
D gene: -
clone size: -
CDR3 protein: CASTRVNQPQHF
CDR3 DNA: TGTGCCAGCACCCGGGTCAATCAGCCCCAGCATTTT

V gene: TRBV6-6
J gene: TRBJ2-3
D gene: -
clone size: -
CDR3 protein: CASSPATIGRRYEYF
CDR3 DNA: TGTGCCAGCAGCCCCGCGACTATTGGTCGGAGATACGAGTATTTT

V gene: TRBV29-1
J gene: TRBJ1-2
D gene: -
clone size: -
CDR3 protein: CSVGASGNNGYTF
CDR3 DNA: TGCAGCGTTGGGGCCTCGGGCAACAATGGCTACACCTTC

V gene: TRBV5-1
J gene: TRBJ1-1
D gene: -
clone size: -
CDR3 protein: CASSSGRVGSEAFF
CDR3 DNA: TGCGCCAGCAGCTCAGGTAGGGTAGGGTCTGAAGCTTTCTTT

V gene: TRBV6-5
J gene: TRBJ2-2
D gene: -
clone size: once
CDR3 protein: CASSAHRELFF
CDR3 DNA: TGTGCCAGCAGTGCTCACAGGGAGCTGTTTTTT

V gene: TRBV11-2
J gene: TRBJ2-7
D gene: -
clone size: -
CDR3 protein: CASSRSGFSYEQYF
CDR3 DNA: TGTGCCAGCAGCCGATCAGGGTTCTCCTACGAGCAGTACTTC

V gene: TRBV15
J gene: TRBJ1-1
D gene: TRBD1
clone size: -
CDR3 protein: CATSREQGMNTEAFF
CDR3 DNA: TGTGCCACCAGCAGGGAACAGGGGATGAACACTGAAGCTTTCTTT

V gene: TRBV6-1
J gene: TRBJ1-2
D gene: -
clone size: -
CDR3 protein: CASTGLGSHGYTF
CDR3 DNA: TGTGCCAGCACCGGACTGGGAAGCCATGGCTACACCTTC

V gene: TRBV19
J gene: TRBJ2-5
D gene: TRBD2
clone size: -
CDR3 protein: CASSSRFSTSGQETQYF
CDR3 DNA: TGTGCCAGTAGTTCGAGGTTCTCTACTAGCGGGCAGGAGACCCAGTACTTC

V gene: TRBV7-9
J gene: TRBJ2-4
D gene: TRBD2
clone size: -
CDR3 protein: CASSLGPGGIAKNIQYF
CDR3 DNA: TGTGCCAGCAGCTTGGGGCCGGGGGGGATAGCCAAAAACATTCAGTACTTC

V gene: TRBV7-8
J gene: TRBJ1-2
D gene: -
clone size: -
CDR3 protein: CASSYREDRGYTF
CDR3 DNA: TGTGCCAGCAGTTACAGGGAAGATCGGGGCTACACCTTC

V gene: TRBV10-3
J gene: TRBJ2-1
D gene: TRBD2
clone size: -
CDR3 protein: CAISGPSENSGGSYNEQFF
CDR3 DNA: TGTGCCATCAGTGGACCCAGTGAAAATAGCGGGGGCTCCTACAATGAGCAGTTCTTC

V gene: TRBV27
J gene: TRBJ1-2
D gene: TRBD1
clone size: -
CDR3 protein: CASSRTTGLDGYTF
CDR3 DNA: TGTGCCAGCAGCCGTACGACAGGGCTGGATGGCTACACCTTC

V gene: TRBV6-1
J gene: TRBJ1-2
D gene: TRBD1
clone size: -
CDR3 protein: CASHGTGSGYGYTF
CDR3 DNA: TGTGCCAGCCATGGGACAGGGAGTGGATATGGCTACACCTTC

V gene: TRBV28
J gene: TRBJ2-1
D gene: TRBD2
clone size: -
CDR3 protein: CASSQAGGREQFF
CDR3 DNA: TGTGCCAGCAGCCAAGCGGGAGGGAGAGAGCAGTTCTTC

V gene: TRBV7-3
J gene: TRBJ2-1
D gene: TRBD1
clone size: medium-sized
CDR3 protein: CASSLGTGGNEQFF
CDR3 DNA: TGTGCCAGCAGCTTAGGGACAGGGGGCAATGAGCAGTTCTTC

V gene: TRBV7-8
J gene: TRBJ1-5
D gene: -
clone size: -
CDR3 protein: CASSLAGPPAQHF
CDR3 DNA: TGTGCCAGCAGCTTAGCGGGCCCCCCGGCCCAGCATTTT

V gene: TRBV19
J gene: TRBJ2-2
D gene: -
clone size: -
CDR3 protein: CASSTGTMNTGELFF
CDR3 DNA: TGTGCCAGTAGTACCGGTACCATGAACACCGGGGAGCTGTTTTTT

V gene: TRBV28
J gene: TRBJ1-2
D gene: -
clone size: -
CDR3 protein: CASIGGEGYTF
CDR3 DNA: TGTGCCAGCATTGGAGGGGAGGGCTACACCTTC

V gene: TRBV28
J gene: TRBJ1-2
D gene: -
clone size: -
CDR3 protein: CASRAQGLDYGYTF
CDR3 DNA: TGTGCCAGCAGGGCCCAGGGGCTGGACTATGGCTACACCTTC

V gene: TRBV9
J gene: TRBJ2-1
D gene: TRBD1
clone size: -
CDR3 protein: CASSADRQGQFF
CDR3 DNA: TGTGCCAGCAGCGCCGACCGACAGGGGCAGTTCTTC

V gene: TRBV7-2
J gene: TRBJ2-2
D gene: -
clone size: -
CDR3 protein: CASSYGPAAGELFF
CDR3 DNA: TGTGCCAGCAGCTACGGACCCGCCGCCGGGGAGCTGTTTTTT

V gene: TRBV9
J gene: TRBJ1-2
D gene: -
clone size: once
CDR3 protein: CASSRDIANYGYTF
CDR3 DNA: TGTGCCAGCAGCCGGGACATTGCTAACTATGGCTACACCTTC

V gene: TRBV11-2
J gene: TRBJ2-7
D gene: TRBD1
clone size: -
CDR3 protein: CASSLKGGANEQYF
CDR3 DNA: TGTGCCAGCAGCTTAAAAGGGGGCGCTAACGAGCAGTACTTC

V gene: TRBV28
J gene: TRBJ1-2
D gene: -
clone size: few
CDR3 protein: CASSYRAHGYTF
CDR3 DNA: TGTGCCAGCAGTTACAGGGCCCATGGCTACACCTTC

V gene: TRBV6-5
J gene: TRBJ2-1
D gene: TRBD2
clone size: -
CDR3 protein: CASSYSSGRSNNEQFF
CDR3 DNA: TGTGCCAGCAGTTACTCTAGCGGGAGAAGCAACAATGAGCAGTTCTTC

V gene: TRBV10-1
J gene: TRBJ2-7
D gene: -
clone size: -
CDR3 protein: CASSADWGDEQYF
CDR3 DNA: TGCGCCAGCAGTGCGGATTGGGGAGACGAGCAGTACTTC

V gene: TRBV28
J gene: TRBJ2-6
D gene: -
clone size: -
CDR3 protein: CASRTFEGDSGANVLTF
CDR3 DNA: TGTGCCAGCAGGACGTTTGAGGGCGACTCTGGGGCCAACGTCCTGACTTTC

V gene: TRBV7-2
J gene: TRBJ2-7
D gene: -
clone size: few
CDR3 protein: CATRAGFQPYEQYF
CDR3 DNA: TGTGCCACCCGGGCAGGGTTCCAGCCCTACGAGCAGTACTTC

V gene: TRBV7-3
J gene: TRBJ2-2
D gene: TRBD2
clone size: -
CDR3 protein: CASSSPHGSGTNTGELFF
CDR3 DNA: TGTGCCAGCAGCTCCCCCCACGGTAGCGGGACAAACACCGGGGAGCTGTTTTTT

V gene: TRBV2
J gene: TRBJ1-1
D gene: TRBD1
clone size: -
CDR3 protein: CASRKGQLGPNTEAFF
CDR3 DNA: TGTGCCAGCAGGAAGGGACAGCTGGGTCCAAACACTGAAGCTTTCTTT

V gene: TRBV6-1
J gene: TRBJ2-3
D gene: TRBD2
clone size: -
CDR3 protein: CASSGEGAGFTDTQYF
CDR3 DNA: TGTGCCAGCAGTGGAGAGGGAGCGGGATTCACAGATACGCAGTATTTT

V gene: TRBV7-2
J gene: TRBJ2-3
D gene: -
clone size: once
CDR3 protein: CASSFSTNKDTQYF
CDR3 DNA: TGTGCCAGCAGCTTCTCCACCAACAAAGATACGCAGTATTTT

V gene: TRBV6-1
J gene: TRBJ2-1
D gene: -
clone size: few
CDR3 protein: CASTSFTEQFF
CDR3 DNA: TGTGCCAGCACCAGTTTCACTGAGCAGTTCTTC

V gene: TRBV6-5
J gene: TRBJ1-1
D gene: TRBD1
clone size: -
CDR3 protein: CASRRLGQGRTEAFF
CDR3 DNA: TGTGCCAGCCGACGCCTCGGACAGGGACGAACTGAAGCTTTCTTT

V gene: TRBV19
J gene: TRBJ1-1
D gene: -
clone size: -
CDR3 protein: CASSKGRMNTEAFF
CDR3 DNA: TGTGCCAGTAGTAAGGGACGGATGAACACTGAAGCTTTCTTT

V gene: TRBV28
J gene: TRBJ2-5
D gene: -
clone size: -
CDR3 protein: CASSLRFTKQETQYF
CDR3 DNA: TGTGCCAGCAGTTTAAGGTTCACAAAACAAGAGACCCAGTACTTC

V gene: TRBV27
J gene: TRBJ2-2
D gene: -
clone size: -
CDR3 protein: CASSLWGAGELFF
CDR3 DNA: TGTGCCAGCAGTTTATGGGGAGCCGGGGAGCTGTTTTTT

V gene: TRBV2
J gene: TRBJ1-2
D gene: -
clone size: -
CDR3 protein: CASSPQRPGARGYTF
CDR3 DNA: TGTGCCAGCAGTCCCCAGCGCCCGGGGGCGAGGGGCTACACCTTC

V gene: TRBV12-2
J gene: TRBJ1-5
D gene: -
clone size: -
CDR3 protein: CASRLVQGYYLHWPQHF
CDR3 DNA: TGTGCAAGTCGCTTAGTGCAGGGATATTACCTCCATTGGCCCCAGCATTTT

V gene: TRBV7-9
J gene: TRBJ2-7
D gene: TRBD1
clone size: -
CDR3 protein: CASSGPFLKTGGINEQYF
CDR3 DNA: TGTGCCAGCAGCGGTCCTTTTTTAAAGACAGGGGGCATCAACGAGCAGTACTTC

V gene: TRBV4-1
J gene: TRBJ2-5
D gene: -
clone size: -
CDR3 protein: CASSQVGTLETQYF
CDR3 DNA: TGCGCCAGCAGCCAAGTCGGGACCTTAGAGACCCAGTACTTC

V gene: TRBV28
J gene: TRBJ2-7
D gene: TRBD1
clone size: -
CDR3 protein: CASSLTGGFYEQYF
CDR3 DNA: TGTGCCAGCAGTCTTACAGGGGGCTTCTACGAGCAGTACTTC